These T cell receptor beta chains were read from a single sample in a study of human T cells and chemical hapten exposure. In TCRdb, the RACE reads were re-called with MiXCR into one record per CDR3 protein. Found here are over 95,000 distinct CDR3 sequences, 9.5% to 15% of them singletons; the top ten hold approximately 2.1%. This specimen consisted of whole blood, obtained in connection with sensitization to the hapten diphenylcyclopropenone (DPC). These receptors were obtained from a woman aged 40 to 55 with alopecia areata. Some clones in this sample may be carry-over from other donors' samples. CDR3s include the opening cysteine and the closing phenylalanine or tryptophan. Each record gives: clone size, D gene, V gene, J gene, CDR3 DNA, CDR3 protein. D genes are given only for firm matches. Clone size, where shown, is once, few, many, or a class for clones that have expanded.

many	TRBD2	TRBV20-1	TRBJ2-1	TGCAGTGGGGTCCCTGGGAGCGGGACCTACAATGAGCAGTTCTTC	CSGVPGSGTYNEQFF
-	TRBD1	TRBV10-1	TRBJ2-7	TGCGCCAGCAGGGAAACCGGACAGGCAGGGGAGGAGCAGTACTTC	CASRETGQAGEEQYF
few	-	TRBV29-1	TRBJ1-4	TGCAGCGTTCGTGTTCTGTGGGCTAATGAAAAACTGTTTTTT	CSVRVLWANEKLFF
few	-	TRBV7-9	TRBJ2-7	TGTGCCAGCAGCCCCGGCACTACCACCTACGAGCAGTACTTC	CASSPGTTTYEQYF
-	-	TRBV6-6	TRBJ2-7	TGTGCCAGCAGTTACTCGTCCGGGATATACGAGCAGTACTTC	CASSYSSGIYEQYF
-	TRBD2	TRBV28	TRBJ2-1	TGTGCCAGCGTAACCGGGACTAAGCAGTTCTTC	CASVTGTKQFF
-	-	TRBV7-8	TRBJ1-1	TGTGCCAGCAGCTTTGGACAATCAACTGAAGCTTTCTTT	CASSFGQSTEAFF
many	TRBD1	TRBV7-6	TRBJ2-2	TGTGCCAGCAGCTTAGGGACAGGGGTAGAGACCGGGGAGCTGTTTTTT	CASSLGTGVETGELFF
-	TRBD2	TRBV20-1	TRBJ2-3	TGCAGTGCGGGGGGGAGCGGGACTAGCTCCCCCTCTAACACAGATACGCAGTATTTT	CSAGGSGTSSPSNTDTQYF
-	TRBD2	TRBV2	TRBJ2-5	TGTGCCAGCAGTGAAGGGGGGACTACTCAAGAGACCCAGTACTTC	CASSEGGTTQETQYF
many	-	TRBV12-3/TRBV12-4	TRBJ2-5	TGTGCCAGCAGCCCACAGGGTTTTAGAGAGACCCAGTACTTC	CASSPQGFRETQYF
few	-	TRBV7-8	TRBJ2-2	TGTGCCAGCAGCTTATGGGGCGCGAACACCGGGGAGCTGTTTTTT	CASSLWGANTGELFF
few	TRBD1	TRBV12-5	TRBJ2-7	TGTGCTAGTGGTTTGTGGCTGGGTACGGACAGGAACTACGAGCAGTACTTC	CASGLWLGTDRNYEQYF
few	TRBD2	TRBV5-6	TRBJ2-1	TGTGCCAGCAGCTCCTATCTAGCGGGAGGACTGAATGAGCAGTTCTTC	CASSSYLAGGLNEQFF
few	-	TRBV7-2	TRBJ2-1	TGTGCCAGCAGCTTAGAGTTCCAGTCATACAATGAGCAGTTCTTC	CASSLEFQSYNEQFF
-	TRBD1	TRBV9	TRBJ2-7	TGTGCCAGCAGCGTAGGATTTGGACAGGGGGCCGACGAGCAGTACTTC	CASSVGFGQGADEQYF
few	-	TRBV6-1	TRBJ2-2	TGTGCCAGCCAAAGGGGGGGGACCGGGGAGCTGTTTTTT	CASQRGGTGELFF
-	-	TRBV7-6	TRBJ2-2	TGTGCCAGCAGCTTCGGTCTGAACACCGGGGAGCTGTTTTTT	CASSFGLNTGELFF
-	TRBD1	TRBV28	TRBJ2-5	TGTGCCAGCAGCGGGACAGGGGGCTTCCAAGAGACCCAGTACTTC	CASSGTGGFQETQYF
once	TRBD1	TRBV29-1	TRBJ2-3	TGCAGCGTTGGACCGACAGGGAATGCAGATACGCAGTATTTT	CSVGPTGNADTQYF
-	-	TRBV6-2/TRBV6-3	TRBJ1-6	TGTGCCAGCAGGAAGAGCTTCCAGGGGAAGTATTCACCCCTCCACTTT	CASRKSFQGKYSPLHF
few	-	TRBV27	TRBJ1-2	TGTGCCAGCAGTCCAGACGGAACTAACTATGGCTACACCTTC	CASSPDGTNYGYTF
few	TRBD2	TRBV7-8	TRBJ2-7	TGTGCCAGCAACCGTGAGACTAGCGGATTCTACGAGCAGTACTTC	CASNRETSGFYEQYF
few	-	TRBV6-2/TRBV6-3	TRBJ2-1	TGTGCCAGCAGTTGGTACGACAATGAGCAGTTCTTC	CASSWYDNEQFF
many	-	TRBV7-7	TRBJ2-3	TGTGCTAGCAGCTTAGTTGGAGCGGATACGCAGTATTTT	CASSLVGADTQYF
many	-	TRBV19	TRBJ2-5	TGTGCCAGTAGTATTTACGCCTCGGAGACCCAGTACTTC	CASSIYASETQYF
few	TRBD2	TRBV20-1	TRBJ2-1	TGCAGTGCTAGAGTTAGAGCTAGCGGGAGGAGTGAGCAGTTCTTC	CSARVRASGRSEQFF
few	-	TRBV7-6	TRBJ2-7	TGTGCCAGCAGCACCCGGCTGACAGGCAGCTCCTACGAGCAGTACTTC	CASSTRLTGSSYEQYF
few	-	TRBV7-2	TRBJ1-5	TGTGCCAGCAGCCCCCTCCTGGGGGAACAGCAGCCCCAGCATTTT	CASSPLLGEQQPQHF
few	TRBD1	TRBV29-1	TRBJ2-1	TGCAGCGTTATGGGACAGTACAATGAGCAGTTCTTC	CSVMGQYNEQFF
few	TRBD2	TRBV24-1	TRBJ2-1	TGTGCCACTTTAGCGGGGCCCACATACAATGAGCAGTTCTTC	CATLAGPTYNEQFF
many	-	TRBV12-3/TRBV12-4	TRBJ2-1	TGTGCCAGCAGTCCTCAGGGGGCTAGCGGCCAGGACAATGAGCAGTTCTTC	CASSPQGASGQDNEQFF
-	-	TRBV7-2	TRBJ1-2	TGTGCCAGCAGCCGAGAGGACTATGGCTACACCTTC	CASSREDYGYTF
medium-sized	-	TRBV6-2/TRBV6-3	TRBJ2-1	TGTGCCAGCAGTTCCCGAGACAGGAATGAGCAGTTCTTC	CASSSRDRNEQFF
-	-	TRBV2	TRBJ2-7	TGTGCCAGCAGCGACCCGTTCCTAGCGAAAATTACCTACGAGCAGTACTTC	CASSDPFLAKITYEQYF
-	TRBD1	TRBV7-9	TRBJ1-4	TGTGCCAGCAGCTTGTTAACAGGGGGCAATGAAAAACTGTTTTTT	CASSLLTGGNEKLFF
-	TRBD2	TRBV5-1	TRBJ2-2	TGCGCCAGCAGCCCTTTCGGGACTACTAACACCGGGGAGCTGTTTTTT	CASSPFGTTNTGELFF
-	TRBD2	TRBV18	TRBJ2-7	TGTGCCAGCTCACCTCTCTTAACTAGCGGGAGGGCCCGAATATCCTACGAGCAGTACTTC	CASSPLLTSGRARISYEQYF
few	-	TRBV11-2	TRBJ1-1	TGTGCCAGCAGCTTAGGTGGTTTGTTATTTGAAGCTTTCTTT	CASSLGGLLFEAFF
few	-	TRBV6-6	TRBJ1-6	TGTGCCAGCAGTTTGTTCGGGCAGGGAGGCTCACCCCTCCACTTT	CASSLFGQGGSPLHF
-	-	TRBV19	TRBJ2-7	TGTGCCAGTAGCCCGGGGGAGGTTAGCTCCTACGAGCAGTACTTC	CASSPGEVSSYEQYF
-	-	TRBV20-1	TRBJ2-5	TGCAGTGCTAGAGATTTTCGAAACCACCAAGAGACCCAGTACTTC	CSARDFRNHQETQYF
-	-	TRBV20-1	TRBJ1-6	TGCAGTGCTAGAGGCCAAACAGGACGGATAGCTGGGTCCTATAATTCACCCCTCCACTTT	CSARGQTGRIAGSYNSPLHF
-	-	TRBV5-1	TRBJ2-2	TGCGCCAGCAGCTTCGGGTCAGCAACCGGGGAGCTGTTTTTT	CASSFGSATGELFF